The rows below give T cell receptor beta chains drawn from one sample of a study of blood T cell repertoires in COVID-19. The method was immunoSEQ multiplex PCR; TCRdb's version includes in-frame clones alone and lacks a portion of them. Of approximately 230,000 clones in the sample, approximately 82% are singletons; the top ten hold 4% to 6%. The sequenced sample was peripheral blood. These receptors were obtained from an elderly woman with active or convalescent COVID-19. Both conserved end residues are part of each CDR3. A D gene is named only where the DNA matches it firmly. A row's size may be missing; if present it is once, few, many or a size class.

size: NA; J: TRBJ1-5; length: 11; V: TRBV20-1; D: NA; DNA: TGCAGTGCTAGGATGGGGGGGGCCCAGCATTTT; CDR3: CSARMGGAQHF
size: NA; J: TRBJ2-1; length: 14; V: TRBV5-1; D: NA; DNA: TGCGCCAGCAGAACCGGGCGGGTTAACAATGAGCAGTTCTTC; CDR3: CASRTGRVNNEQFF
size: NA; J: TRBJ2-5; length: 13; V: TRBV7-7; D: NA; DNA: TGTGCCACAGGGGCAGGGATCCAAGAGACCCAGTACTTC; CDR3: CATGAGIQETQYF
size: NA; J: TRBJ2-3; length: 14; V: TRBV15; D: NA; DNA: TGTGCCACCAGCAGAGATCGGGGGACAGATACGCAGTATTTT; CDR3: CATSRDRGTDTQYF
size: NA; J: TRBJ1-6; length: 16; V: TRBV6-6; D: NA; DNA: TGTGCCAGCAGTTACTCTCAGGGCGTGGGAAATTCACCCCTCCACTTT; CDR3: CASSYSQGVGNSPLHF
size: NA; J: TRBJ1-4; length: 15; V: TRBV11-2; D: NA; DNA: TGTGCCAGCAGCTTCGGAGGGGCCACTAATGAAAAACTGTTTTTT; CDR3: CASSFGGATNEKLFF
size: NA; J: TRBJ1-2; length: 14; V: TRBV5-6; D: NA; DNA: TGTGCCAGCACCCTGTCGGGGGAGGACTATGGCTACACCTTC; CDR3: CASTLSGEDYGYTF
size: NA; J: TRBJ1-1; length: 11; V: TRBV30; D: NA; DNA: TGTGCCTGGAAATCCTACGCTGAAGCTTTCTTT; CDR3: CAWKSYAEAFF
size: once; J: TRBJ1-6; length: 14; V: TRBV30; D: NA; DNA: TGTGCCTGGCTTCCGGGACAAAATAATTCACCCCTCCACTTT; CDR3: CAWLPGQNNSPLHF
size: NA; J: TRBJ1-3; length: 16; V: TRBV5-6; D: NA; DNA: TGTGCCAGCAGCCGAAGTAACGCAACATATGGAAACACCATATATTTT; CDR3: CASSRSNATYGNTIYF
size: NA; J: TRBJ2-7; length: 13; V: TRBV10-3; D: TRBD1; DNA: TGTGCCATCAAGGAACAGGGGTCCTACGAGCAGTACTTC; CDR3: CAIKEQGSYEQYF
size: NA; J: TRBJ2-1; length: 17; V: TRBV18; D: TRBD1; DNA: TGTGCCAGCTCATCTACCATCGGTACAGGGGCCTGGAATGAGCAGTTCTTC; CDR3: CASSSTIGTGAWNEQFF
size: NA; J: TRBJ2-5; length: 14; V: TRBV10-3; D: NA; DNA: TGTGCCCCCCATGGCCGGACTCAACAAGAGACCCAGTACTTC; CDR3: CAPHGRTQQETQYF
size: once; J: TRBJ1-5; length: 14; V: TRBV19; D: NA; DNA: TGTGCCAGTAGTCCCAGACAGTTCAATCAGCCCCAGCATTTT; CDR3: CASSPRQFNQPQHF
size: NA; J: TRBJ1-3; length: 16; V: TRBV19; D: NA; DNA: TGTGCCAGTAGTATATCTCGACTCCACTCTGGAAACACCATATATTTT; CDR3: CASSISRLHSGNTIYF
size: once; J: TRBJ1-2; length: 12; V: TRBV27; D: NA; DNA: TGTGCCAGCAGGCCGGGGGTGGGCGGCTACACCTTC; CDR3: CASRPGVGGYTF
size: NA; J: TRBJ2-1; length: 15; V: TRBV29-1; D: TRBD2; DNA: TGCAGCGTTGAACGGGCCAGCGGGAGTATCTATGAGCAGTTCTTC; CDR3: CSVERASGSIYEQFF
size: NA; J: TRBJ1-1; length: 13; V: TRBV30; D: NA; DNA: TGTGCCTGGACCAGACTCCTGAACACTGAAGCTTTCTTT; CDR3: CAWTRLLNTEAFF
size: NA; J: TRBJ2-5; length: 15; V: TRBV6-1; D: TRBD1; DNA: TGTGCCAGCAGTGACCTTCGGACAGGGAAAGAGACCCAGTACTTC; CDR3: CASSDLRTGKETQYF
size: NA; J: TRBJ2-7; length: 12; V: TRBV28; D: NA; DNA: TGTGCCAGCAGTTCGTTCTCGGGTGAGCAGTACTTC; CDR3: CASSSFSGEQYF
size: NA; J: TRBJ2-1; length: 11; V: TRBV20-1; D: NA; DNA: TGCAGTCCGCTAGGTTTAGCTCAGCAGTTCTTC; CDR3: CSPLGLAQQFF
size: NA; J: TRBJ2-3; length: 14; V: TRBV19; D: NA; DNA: TGTGCCAGTAGTATAGATGGATTAGCGGATACGCAGTATTTT; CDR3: CASSIDGLADTQYF
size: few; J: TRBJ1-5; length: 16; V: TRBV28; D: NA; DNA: TGTGCCAGCAGTCTCCCGCTAACAGGGTTGGAGCAGCCCCAGCATTTT; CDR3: CASSLPLTGLEQPQHF
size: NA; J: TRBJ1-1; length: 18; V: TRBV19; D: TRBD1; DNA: TGTGCCAGTAGTGTACTAAGCCGCGTGGGACAGGGTAGTGCTGAAGCTTTCTTT; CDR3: CASSVLSRVGQGSAEAFF
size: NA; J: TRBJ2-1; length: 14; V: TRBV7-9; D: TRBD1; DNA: TGTGCCAGCAGCTACGGACAGGGGGGAAGTGGGCAGTTCTTC; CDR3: CASSYGQGGSGQFF
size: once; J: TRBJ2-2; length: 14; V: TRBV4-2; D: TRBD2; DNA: TGTGCCAGCAGCTTCGTGGGAGGGGCCGGGGAGCTGTTTTTT; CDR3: CASSFVGGAGELFF
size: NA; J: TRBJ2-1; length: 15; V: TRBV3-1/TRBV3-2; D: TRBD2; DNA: TGTGCCAGCAGTCTTAGCGGGAGGACCTACAATGAGCAGTTCTTC; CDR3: CASSLSGRTYNEQFF
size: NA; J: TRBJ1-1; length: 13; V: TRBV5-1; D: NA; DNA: TGCGCCAGCAGCTTGAAACAGGACACTGAAGCTTTCTTT; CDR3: CASSLKQDTEAFF
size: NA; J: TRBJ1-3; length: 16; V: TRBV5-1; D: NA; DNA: TGCGCCAGCAGCTTGGAAACAGGTTACTCTGGAAACACCATATATTTT; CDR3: CASSLETGYSGNTIYF
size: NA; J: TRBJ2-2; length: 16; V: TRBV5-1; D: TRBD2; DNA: TGCGCCAGCAGCCACGGGACTAGCGGGAGTGAAGGGGAGCTGTTTTTT; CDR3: CASSHGTSGSEGELFF
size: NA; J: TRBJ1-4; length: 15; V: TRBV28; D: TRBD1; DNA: TGTGCCAGCAGTTTAGGGGGACAGGGATATATAGAACTGTTTTTT; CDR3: CASSLGGQGYIELFF
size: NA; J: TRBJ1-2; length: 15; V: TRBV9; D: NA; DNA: TGTGCCAGCAGCCCCCGTGGAGAAGCTAACTATGGCTACACCTTC; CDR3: CASSPRGEANYGYTF
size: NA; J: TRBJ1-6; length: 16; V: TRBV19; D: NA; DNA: TGTGCCAGTAGCACTACAGGGTACGGGTCTAATTCACCCCTCCACTTT; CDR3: CASSTTGYGSNSPLHF
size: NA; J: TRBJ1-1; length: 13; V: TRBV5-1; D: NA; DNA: TGCGCCAGCAGCTTAGAGATGAACACTGAAGCTTTCTTT; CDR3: CASSLEMNTEAFF
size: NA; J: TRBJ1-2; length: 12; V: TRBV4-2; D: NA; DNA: TGTGCCAGCAGCGTCCACAGGGCTGGCTACACCTTC; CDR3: CASSVHRAGYTF
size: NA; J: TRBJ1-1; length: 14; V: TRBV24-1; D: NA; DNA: TGTGCCACCAGTGACAATACAGGGTACACTGAAGCTTTCTTT; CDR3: CATSDNTGYTEAFF
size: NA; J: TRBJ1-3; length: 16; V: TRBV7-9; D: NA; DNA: TGTGCCAGCAGCTTAGCGGGTCCGGGATCCGGAAACACCATATATTTT; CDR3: CASSLAGPGSGNTIYF
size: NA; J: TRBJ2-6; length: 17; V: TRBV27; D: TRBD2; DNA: TGTGCCAGCAGTCCCCTAGCGGGAGTAGCCGGGGCCAACGTCCTGACTTTC; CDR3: CASSPLAGVAGANVLTF
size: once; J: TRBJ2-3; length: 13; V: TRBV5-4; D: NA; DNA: TGTGCCAGCAAGCAGGGTGGCACAGATACGCAGTATTTT; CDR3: CASKQGGTDTQYF
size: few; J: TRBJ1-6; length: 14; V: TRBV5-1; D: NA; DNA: TGCGCCAGCAGCTTGGTGGGGGAGGGTTCACCCCTCCACTTT; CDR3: CASSLVGEGSPLHF
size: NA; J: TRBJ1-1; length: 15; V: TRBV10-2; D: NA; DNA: TGCGCCAGCAGTGATCCCGGACAGCCTAACACTGAAGCTTTCTTT; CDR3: CASSDPGQPNTEAFF
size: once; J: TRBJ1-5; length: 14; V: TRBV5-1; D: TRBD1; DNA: TGCGCCAGCAGCCCCGGACAGGAGAATCAGCCCCAGCATTTT; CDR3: CASSPGQENQPQHF
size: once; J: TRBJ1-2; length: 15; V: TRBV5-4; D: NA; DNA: TGTGCCAGCAGCTTGGCTCGCGGCAGGGGCTATGGCTACACCTTC; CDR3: CASSLARGRGYGYTF
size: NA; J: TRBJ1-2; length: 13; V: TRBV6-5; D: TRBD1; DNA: TGTGCCAGCAGACCGGGACAGGGCTATGGCTACACCTTC; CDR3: CASRPGQGYGYTF
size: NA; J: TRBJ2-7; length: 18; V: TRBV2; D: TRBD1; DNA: TGTGCCAGCAGTGAAGCGACGGGACAGTCCCGCTGGTCCTACGAGCAGTACTTC; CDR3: CASSEATGQSRWSYEQYF
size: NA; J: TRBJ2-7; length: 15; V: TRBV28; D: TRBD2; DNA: TGTGCCAGCAGTCAAACTAGCGGGGGGGTTTACGAGCAGTACTTC; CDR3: CASSQTSGGVYEQYF
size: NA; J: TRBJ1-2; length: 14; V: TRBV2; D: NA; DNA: TGTGCCAGTACACTCCGGACAGTTTCCTATGGCTACACCTTC; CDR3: CASTLRTVSYGYTF
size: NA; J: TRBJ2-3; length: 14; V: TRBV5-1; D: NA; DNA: TGCGCCAGCAGCCAGGACTCATCCACAGATACGCAGTATTTT; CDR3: CASSQDSSTDTQYF
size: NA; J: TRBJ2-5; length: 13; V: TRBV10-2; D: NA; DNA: TGCGCCAGCAGTGTTGGGGGCAGGCGGACCCAGTACTTC; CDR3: CASSVGGRRTQYF